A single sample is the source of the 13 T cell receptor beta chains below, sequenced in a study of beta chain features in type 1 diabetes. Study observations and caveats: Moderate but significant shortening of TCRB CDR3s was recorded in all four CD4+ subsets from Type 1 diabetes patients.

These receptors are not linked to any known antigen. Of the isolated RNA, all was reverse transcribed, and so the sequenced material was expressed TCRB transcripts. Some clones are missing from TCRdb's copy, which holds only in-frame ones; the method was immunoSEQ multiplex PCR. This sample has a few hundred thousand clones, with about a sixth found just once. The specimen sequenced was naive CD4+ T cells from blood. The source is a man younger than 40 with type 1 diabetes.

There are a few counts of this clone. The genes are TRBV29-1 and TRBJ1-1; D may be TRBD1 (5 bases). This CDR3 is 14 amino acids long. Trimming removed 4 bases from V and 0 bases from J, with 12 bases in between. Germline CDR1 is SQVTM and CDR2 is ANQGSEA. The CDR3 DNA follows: TGCAGCGTTGCAGAAGACAGATTGAACACTGAAGCTTTCTTT. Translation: CSVAEDRLNTEAFF.

The CDR3 DNA reads as TGTGCCAGCAGCGTAAGTGCCGAGAGCGAGGGGGCGCAGTATTTT. The encoded protein is CASSVSAESEGAQYF. The chain joins TRBV9 to TRBJ2-3; the D gene is possibly TRBD1 (6 bases). V was shortened by 1 base and J by 10 bases, with 19 bases between the two germline ends. Germline CDR1 SGDLS, CDR2 YYNGEE. CDR3 length: 15 amino acids.

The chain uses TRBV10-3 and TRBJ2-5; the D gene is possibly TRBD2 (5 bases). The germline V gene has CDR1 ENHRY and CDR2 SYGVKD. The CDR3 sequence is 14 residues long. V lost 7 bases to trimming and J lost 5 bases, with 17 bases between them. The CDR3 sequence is CAITSSGSLETQYF. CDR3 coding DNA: TGTGCCATCACCTCTTCGGGATCCCTGGAGACCCAGTACTTC.

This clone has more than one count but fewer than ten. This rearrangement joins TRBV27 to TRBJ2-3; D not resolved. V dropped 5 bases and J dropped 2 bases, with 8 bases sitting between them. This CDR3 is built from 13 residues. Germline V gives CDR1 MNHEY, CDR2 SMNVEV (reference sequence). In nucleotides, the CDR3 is TGTGCCAGCAGTGGGTACTTCACAGATACGCAGTATTTT. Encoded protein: CASSGYFTDTQYF.

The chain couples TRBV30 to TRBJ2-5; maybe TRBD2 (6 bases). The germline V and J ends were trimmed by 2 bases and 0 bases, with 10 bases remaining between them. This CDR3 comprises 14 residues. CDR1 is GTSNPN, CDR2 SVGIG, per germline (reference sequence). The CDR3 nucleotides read TGTGCCTGGAGTCTCGGCGGGAACCAAGAGACCCAGTACTTC. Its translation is CAWSLGGNQETQYF.

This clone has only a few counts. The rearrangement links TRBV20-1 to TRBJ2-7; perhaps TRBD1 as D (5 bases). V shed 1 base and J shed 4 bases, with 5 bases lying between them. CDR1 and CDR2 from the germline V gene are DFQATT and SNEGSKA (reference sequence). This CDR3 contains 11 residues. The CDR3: CSARGQYEQYF. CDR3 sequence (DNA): TGCAGTGCTAGAGGACAGTACGAGCAGTACTTC.

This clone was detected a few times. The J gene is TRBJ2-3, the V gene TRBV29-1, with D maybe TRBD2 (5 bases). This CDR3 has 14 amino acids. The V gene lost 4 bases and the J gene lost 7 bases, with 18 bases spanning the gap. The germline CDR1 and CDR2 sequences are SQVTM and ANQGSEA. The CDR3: CSVATGRNGNTQYF. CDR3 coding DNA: TGCAGCGTTGCGACTGGGAGAAACGGAAATACGCAGTATTTT.

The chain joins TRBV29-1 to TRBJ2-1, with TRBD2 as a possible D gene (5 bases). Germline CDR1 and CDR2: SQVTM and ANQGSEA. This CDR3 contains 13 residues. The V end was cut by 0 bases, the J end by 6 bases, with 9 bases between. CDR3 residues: CSVEDLRGNEQFF. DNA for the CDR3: TGCAGCGTTGAAGATCTACGGGGCAATGAGCAGTTCTTC.

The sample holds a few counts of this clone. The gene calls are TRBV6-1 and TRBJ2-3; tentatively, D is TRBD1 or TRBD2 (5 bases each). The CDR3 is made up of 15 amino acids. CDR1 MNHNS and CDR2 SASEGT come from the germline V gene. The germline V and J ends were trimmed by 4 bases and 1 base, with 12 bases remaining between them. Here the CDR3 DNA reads TGTGCCAGCAGTGGCCGGGACCCTCGCACAGATACGCAGTATTTT. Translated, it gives CASSGRDPRTDTQYF.

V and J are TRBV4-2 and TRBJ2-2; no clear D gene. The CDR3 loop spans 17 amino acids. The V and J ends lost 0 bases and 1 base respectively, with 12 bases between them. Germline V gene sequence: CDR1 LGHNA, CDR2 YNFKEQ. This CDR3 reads CASSQDPLHLNTGELFF. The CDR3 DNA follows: TGTGCCAGCAGCCAAGATCCCCTCCACCTGAACACCGGGGAGCTGTTTTTT.

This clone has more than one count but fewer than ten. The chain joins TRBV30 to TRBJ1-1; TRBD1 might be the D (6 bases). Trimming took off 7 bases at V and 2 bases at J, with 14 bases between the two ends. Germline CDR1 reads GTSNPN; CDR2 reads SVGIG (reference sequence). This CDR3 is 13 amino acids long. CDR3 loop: CAFIGQPNTEAFF. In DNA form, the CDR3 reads TGTGCCTTCATCGGACAGCCTAACACTGAAGCTTTCTTT.

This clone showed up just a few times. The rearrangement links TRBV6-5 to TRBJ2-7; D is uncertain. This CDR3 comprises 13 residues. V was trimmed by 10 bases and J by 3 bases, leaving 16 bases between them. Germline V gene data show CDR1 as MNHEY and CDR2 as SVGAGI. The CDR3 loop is CATARLNSYEQYF. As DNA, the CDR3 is TGTGCCACCGCTCGCTTGAATAGCTACGAGCAGTACTTC.

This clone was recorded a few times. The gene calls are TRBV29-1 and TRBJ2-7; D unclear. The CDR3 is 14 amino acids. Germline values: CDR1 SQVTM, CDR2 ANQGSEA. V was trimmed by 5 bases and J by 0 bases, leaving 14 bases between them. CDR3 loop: CSVKSVISSYEQYF. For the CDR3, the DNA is TGCAGCGTTAAATCTGTAATCAGCTCCTACGAGCAGTACTTC.